This T cell receptor (beta chain) was identified in a study of cytomegalovirus exposure and HLA in healthy donors. Study-wide points: The authors confirmed in vitro that a few CMV-associated chains were specific for CMV antigens.

Trimming left V 5 bases short and J 5 bases short, with 11 bases between. Looked up from germline, CDR1 is SGHTS and CDR2 is YDEGEE. This CDR3 comprises 13 residues. Only in-frame clones appear in the TCRdb table, and some are missing; sequencing was by immunoSEQ multiplex PCR. The table records some 140,000 clones, approximately 86% of them present only once. This clone was observed once. Its antigen is unknown. This TCR was sampled from a man aged 18 to 30 in good health and CMV-seropositive. Sequences were obtained from PBMCs. V and J are TRBV5-8 and TRBJ2-1; weak D call: TRBD2 (5 bases). The CDR3 coding sequence is TGTGCCAGCAGTACTAGTTTGGACAATGAGCAGTTCTTC. Translating gives CASSTSLDNEQFF. The full variable domain, in which reference TRBV5-8 and TRBJ2-1 provide the parts outside the CDR3, is EAGVTQSPTHLIKTRGQQATLRCSPISGHTSVYWYQQALGLGLQFLLWYDEGEERNRGNFPPRFSGRQFPNYSSELNVNALELEDSALYLCASSTSLDNEQFFGPGTRLTVL.